The next 5 T cell receptor beta chains were all read from a single sample in a study of T cell changes during pregnancy in multiple sclerosis. Assay used: immunoSEQ multiplex PCR; TCRdb lists only in-frame clones, some missing. This sample has roughly 24,000 clones, with roughly 86% found just once. Sample: CD4+ T cells from peripheral blood mononuclear cells, taken in the second trimester of pregnancy. These receptors were taken from a female donor in good health, enrolled as a control in a pregnancy study.

The rearrangement joins TRBV19 to TRBJ2-5; D gene unclear. The V gene's germline CDR1 is LNHDA and CDR2 SQIVND (reference sequence). V was cut by 5 bases and J by 5 bases, with 12 bases left in between. CDR3 length equals 13 residues. CDR3 protein: CASSPSVRETQYF. The DNA of the CDR3 is TGTGCCAGTAGTCCTAGTGTACGGGAGACCCAGTACTTC.

The chain recombines TRBV27 with TRBJ1-5, with D perhaps TRBD1 (5 bases). The CDR3 covers 14 residues. The germline V and J ends were trimmed by 6 bases and 3 bases, with 12 bases remaining between them. Germline V CDR1 and CDR2: MNHEY, SMNVEV (reference sequence). The CDR3 DNA follows: TGTGCCAGCAGCTTGGGGGGATTCAATCAGCCCCAGCATTTT. Translating it yields CASSLGGFNQPQHF.

In its sample, this clone was seen once. Mismatch with germline at one junction end may stem from a read error. The chain joins TRBV7-2 to TRBJ2-5; 8 nucleotides agree with TRBD2. From germline, CDR1 is SGHTA and CDR2 FQGNSA. The CDR3 loop spans 12 amino acids. CDR3 residues: CASALVSGGPDF. CDR3 DNA sequence: TGTGCCAGCGCCCTAGTGAGCGGGGGCCCCGACTTC.

In its sample, this clone was seen once. J is TRBJ2-7 and V is TRBV5-4; perhaps TRBD1 as D (5 bases). Germline V gene sequence: CDR1 SGHNT, CDR2 YYREEE (reference sequence). The CDR3 totals 12 residues. V was shortened by 4 bases and J by 6 bases, with 11 bases between the two germline ends. CDR3 DNA sequence: TGTGCCAGCAGCAGGACAAATCGCGAGCAGTACTTC. Its protein product is CASSRTNREQYF.

This CDR3 is CASSFSSAGASGANVLTF. CDR3 coding DNA: TGTGCCAGTAGTTTCTCTAGCGCGGGTGCTTCTGGGGCCAACGTCCTGACTTTC. The genes are TRBV19 and TRBJ2-6, with D tentatively TRBD2 (6 bases). Trimming left V 5 bases short and J 1 base short, with 18 bases between. Germline-derived CDR1 and CDR2 are LNHDA and SQIVND (reference sequence). The CDR3 sequence is 18 residues long.